The subject of this entry is one T cell receptor (beta chain). Its cognate antigen has yet to be identified. Base qualities are not at hand, and no much larger clone is one base apart. At the DNA level, this CDR3 is encoded by other sequences in the same sample as well. A two-step, bias-controlled multiplex PCR was used to amplify TCRbeta CDR3 regions from genomic DNA. The multiplex PCR used primers specific for every TRBV and TRBJ gene segment. TCRbeta repertoire data were generated with the immunoSEQ Assay. As for the authors' bioinformatics: A relative-frequency ratio and a modified nearest-neighbor algorithm were applied to filter and cluster reads so that closely related sequences were merged. The V, D and J gene assignments for CDR3 sequences were based on IMGT annotation. Template counts were corrected for PCR amplification bias and quantified by comparison with synthetic TCR CDR3 analog sequences. Only unique productive sequences, defined as in-frame CDR3 sequences lacking stop codons, were included in the analyses. The immunoSEQ Analyzer software was used to compute clonality, defined as 1 minus Pielou's evenness, and iChao1 richness. Statistical tests were run in JMP, with either Student's t-test or a non-parametric test chosen according to Shapiro-Wilk normality results. In TCRdb, the immuneACCESS table is reduced to in-frame sequences with V and J assigned. These tables do not hold every clone; where another copy was compared, an unresolved V gene accounts for under half, and the others remain unexplained. D and trimming were read from the DNA, whereas the V and J calls and clone size are those reported in that table. Across this sample there are around 23,000 clones, with more than 70% seen only once. 0.93% of the sample goes to the ten largest clones.

Counted from cysteine to phenylalanine, this CDR3 has 13 amino acids. The kept DNA is CDR3 alone, 39 bases in frame from the first base. V gives up 2 bases and J gives up 5 bases, and the segment between their germline ends measures 6 bases. The germline V gene specifies SGHTA as CDR1 and FQGTGA as CDR2. This sample is part of a study of naive CD8 T cells in extremely preterm neonates (TCRdb year 2017). Describing the broader study: Sorted naive CD8+ T cells from four age groups (extremely preterm neonates, term neonates, young children and adults) were used in the study to compare TCRbeta CDR3 repertoires. General study outcomes and caveats: Preterm neonates showed significantly lower iChao1 richness than every other age group (p < 0.05) along with an even clone distribution, indicating a less rich repertoire. Prospective longitudinal studies of preterm and term neonates were called for by the authors so that T cell development could be tracked within individuals. Preterm CDR3s were shorter, with fewer N additions and less junctional trimming, and were closer to germline than those of older groups. A larger fraction of CDR3 nucleotide sequences was shared among preterm neonates (approximately 2.7%) than among term neonates (approximately 0.4%), young children (roughly 0.03%) and adults (about 0.01%). As limitations, the authors pointed to a small sample size and variable productive template counts among preterm samples.

A few extremely preterm deliveries, at about 22-27 weeks of gestation, provided the preterm samples. The study excluded pregnancies involving fetal demise, active maternal HSV infection or known maternal HIV infection. A FACSAria III cell sorter was used to sort live, Annexin V-negative naive CD8+ T cells (CD3+CD8+CD45RA+CCR7+). Per sample, between roughly 19,000 and 110,000 naive CD8+ T cells were obtained by sorting. Mixed venous-arterial cord blood was collected with preassembled standardized sampling kits. Cord blood was held at room temperature, and processing was completed within 4 hours of collection. Ficoll-Paque density gradient centrifugation was used to isolate mononuclear cells from diluted blood. Mononuclear cells were cryopreserved in about 10% DMSO with roughly 90% FBS and stored long term at -150°C before sorting. After thawing, the cells were stained with Annexin V and with antibodies against CD3, CD8, CCR7 and CD45RA. Genomic DNA was extracted from snap-frozen sorted cell pellets with the DNeasy Blood and Tissue Kit.

Here the chain combines TRBV7-3 and TRBJ2-2; a confident D gene designation cannot be given. The sequence came from a boy who was born preterm. Input material: naive CD8+ T cells from cord blood. The nucleotide sequence reads TGTGCCAGCAGCTTAGGCGGAACCGGGGAGCTGTTTTTT. It translates as CASSLGGTGELFF.